Reported below is one T cell receptor (beta chain). This sample was taken from a study of T cell changes during pregnancy in multiple sclerosis. Produced via immunoSEQ multiplex PCR; TCRdb's table is partial and in-frame only. The table includes roughly 42,000 clones, around 90% detected once. V lost 6 bases to trimming and J lost 5 bases; unmatched junction nucleotides: 4. Germline CDR1 and CDR2: SNHLY and FYNNEI. The CDR3 has 15 residues. Sequenced here: CD4+ T cells from peripheral blood mononuclear cells, sampled before pregnancy. The source is a female donor with multiple sclerosis, enrolled in a pregnancy study. The J gene is TRBJ2-1, the V gene TRBV2, with 13 positions matching TRBD2. The CDR3 sequence is CASRTTSGGDNEQFF. In nucleotides, the CDR3 is TGTGCCAGCAGAACTACTAGCGGGGGGGACAATGAGCAGTTCTTC.